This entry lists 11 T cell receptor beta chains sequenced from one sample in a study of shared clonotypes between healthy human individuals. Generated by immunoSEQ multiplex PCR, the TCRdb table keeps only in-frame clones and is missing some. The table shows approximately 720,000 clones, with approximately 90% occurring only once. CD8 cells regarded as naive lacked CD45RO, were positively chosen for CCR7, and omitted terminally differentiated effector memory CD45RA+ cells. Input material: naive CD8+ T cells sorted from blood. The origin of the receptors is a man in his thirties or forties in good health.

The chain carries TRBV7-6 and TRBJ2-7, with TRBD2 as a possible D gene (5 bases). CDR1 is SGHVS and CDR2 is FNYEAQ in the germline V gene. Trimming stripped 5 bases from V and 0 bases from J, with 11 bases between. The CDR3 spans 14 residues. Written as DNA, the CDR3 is TGTGCCAGCAGCGCGGACTTGAGCTCCTACGAGCAGTACTTC. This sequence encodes CASSADLSSYEQYF.

The CDR3 sequence: CASSQDRNPYYGYTF. The CDR3 DNA reads as TGCGCCAGCAGCCAAGATCGGAACCCCTACTATGGCTACACCTTC. The chain couples TRBV4-3 to TRBJ1-2; D not certain. From germline, CDR1 is LGHNA and CDR2 YSLEER. The V end lost 0 bases, the J end lost 3 bases, and 11 bases lay between the germline ends. This CDR3 has 15 residues.

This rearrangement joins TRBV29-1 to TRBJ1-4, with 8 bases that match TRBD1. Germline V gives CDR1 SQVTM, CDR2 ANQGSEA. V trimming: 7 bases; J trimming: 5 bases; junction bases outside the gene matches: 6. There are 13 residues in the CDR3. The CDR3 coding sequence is TGCAGCGCCCTGACAGGGGAAAATGAAAAACTGTTTTTT. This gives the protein CSALTGENEKLFF.

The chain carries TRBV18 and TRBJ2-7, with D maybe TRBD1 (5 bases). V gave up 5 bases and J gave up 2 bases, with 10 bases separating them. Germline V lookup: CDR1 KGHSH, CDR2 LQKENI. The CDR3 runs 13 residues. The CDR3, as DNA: TGTGCCAGCTCAGGACATTGGGCCTACGAGCAGTACTTC. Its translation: CASSGHWAYEQYF.

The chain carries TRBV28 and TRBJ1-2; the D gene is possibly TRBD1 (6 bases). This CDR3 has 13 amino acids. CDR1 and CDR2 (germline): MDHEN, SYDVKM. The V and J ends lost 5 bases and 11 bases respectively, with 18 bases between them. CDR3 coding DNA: TGTGCCAGCAGTCCGCCCCAGGGGATCCGGTACACCTTC. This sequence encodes CASSPPQGIRYTF.

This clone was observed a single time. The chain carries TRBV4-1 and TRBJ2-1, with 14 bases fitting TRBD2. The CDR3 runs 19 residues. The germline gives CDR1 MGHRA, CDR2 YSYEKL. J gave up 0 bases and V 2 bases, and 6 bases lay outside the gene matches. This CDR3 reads CASSQRTSGRLDSYNEQFF. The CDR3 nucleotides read TGCGCCAGCAGCCAAAGGACTAGCGGGAGGTTGGACTCCTACAATGAGCAGTTCTTC.

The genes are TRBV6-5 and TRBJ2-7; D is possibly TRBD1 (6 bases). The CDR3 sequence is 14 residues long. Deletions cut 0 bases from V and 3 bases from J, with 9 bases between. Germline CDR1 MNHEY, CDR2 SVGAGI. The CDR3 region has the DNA TGTGCCAGCAGTTACTCACTGGACAGCTACGAGCAGTACTTC. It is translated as CASSYSLDSYEQYF.

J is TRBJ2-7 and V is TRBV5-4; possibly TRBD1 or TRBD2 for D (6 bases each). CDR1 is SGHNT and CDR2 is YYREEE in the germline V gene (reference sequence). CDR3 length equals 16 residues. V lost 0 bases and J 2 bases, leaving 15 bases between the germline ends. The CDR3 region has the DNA TGTGCCAGCAGCTTGGAAGGGGGGCAGGAGACCTACGAGCAGTACTTC. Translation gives CASSLEGGQETYEQYF. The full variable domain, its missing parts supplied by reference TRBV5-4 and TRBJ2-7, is ETGVTQSPTHLIKTRGQQVTLRCSSQSGHNTVSWYQQALGQGPQFIFQYYREEENGRGNFPPRFSGLQFPNYSSELNVNALELDDSALYLCASSLEGGQETYEQYFGPGTRLTVT.

CDR3 amino acids: CASSLGTGPYEQYF. As DNA, the CDR3 is TGCGCCAGCAGCTTGGGGACAGGCCCCTACGAGCAGTACTTC. The rearrangement joins TRBV5-1 to TRBJ2-7; 7 bases map to TRBD1. With V trimmed by 0 bases and J by 2 bases, 2 bases remained unmatched. The CDR3 sequence is 14 residues long. Germline-derived CDR1 and CDR2 are SGHRS and YFSETQ.

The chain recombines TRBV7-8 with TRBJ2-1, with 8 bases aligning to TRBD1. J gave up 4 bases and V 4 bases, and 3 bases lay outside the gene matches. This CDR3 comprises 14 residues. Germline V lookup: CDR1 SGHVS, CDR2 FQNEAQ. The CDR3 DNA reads TGTGCCAGCAGCTCCGGGACAGGTTACAATGAGCAGTTCTTC. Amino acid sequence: CASSSGTGYNEQFF.

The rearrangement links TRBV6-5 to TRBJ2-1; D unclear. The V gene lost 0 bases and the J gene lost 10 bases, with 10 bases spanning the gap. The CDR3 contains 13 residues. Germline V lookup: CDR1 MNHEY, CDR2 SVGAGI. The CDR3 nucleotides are TGTGCCAGCAGTTACTCGAGACCACAAGAGCAGTTCTTC. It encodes CASSYSRPQEQFF.